This T cell receptor (beta chain) is drawn from a study of blood T cell repertoires in COVID-19. Across the study: The samples span acute and convalescent COVID-19 from the United States, Italy and Spain. Sources were T cells, B-cell-depleted T cells, or PBMCs; the material itself was cDNA or gDNA.

Authors' methods: Amplifying reference gene primers gave estimates of nucleated cell counts. Libraries were prepared by immunoSEQ multiplex PCR; TCRdb keeps only in-frame clonotypes and omits some of them. D and trimming were read from the DNA, whereas the V and J calls and clone size are those reported in that table. This table holds 55,000 to 75,000 clones, 70% to 85% found once. Germline lookup yields CDR1 MDHEN and CDR2 SYDVKM. Trimming at V came to 6 bases and at J to 7 bases, leaving 8 bases not matched to a gene. The CDR3 has 15 residues. The source material was peripheral blood. This TCR was sampled from a man in his sixties or seventies with acute or convalescent COVID-19. The chain links TRBV28 to TRBJ2-1; 11 positions match TRBD1. CDR3 DNA: TGTGCCAGCAGCCACGGACAGGGGGCCGAAAATGAGCAGTTCTTC. It specifies CASSHGQGAENEQFF.